This T cell receptor beta chain was sequenced for a study of tumor-infiltrating lymphocytes in primary liver carcinoma. Bulk tissue was left unsorted, and RNA and DNA were co-extracted from about 19-30 mg of it. V lost 3 bases and J lost 8; bases outside the gene matches: 9. The CDR3 consists of 15 residues. Germline CDR1 is SGDLS and CDR2 is YYNGEE. Making TCR beta cDNA involved approximately 480 ng total RNA and a constant-region primer. Modified slightly, ARM-PCR produced TCR beta libraries over three nested multiplex PCR rounds. Primers for the first two PCR rounds were TRBV1-TRBV30 forward primers and a C-beta reverse primer (about 9 cycles per round). MiXCR, applied by TCRdb to the multiplex PCR reads, yields one record per CDR3 protein. The table includes about 78,000 distinct CDR3 sequences, 71% detected once.

J is TRBJ2-1 and V is TRBV9, with 9 bases lining up with TRBD2. The sequencing sample was made of liver tumor tissue from sampling region 4. The subset is: tumor region T4, right-lateral pole. The clonotype originates from a woman in her sixties or seventies with primary liver carcinoma and hepatitis B virus infection. CDR3 residues: CASSARGTSRHEQFF. As DNA, the CDR3 is TGTGCCAGCAGCGCTCGGGGGACTAGCCGCCATGAGCAGTTCTTC.